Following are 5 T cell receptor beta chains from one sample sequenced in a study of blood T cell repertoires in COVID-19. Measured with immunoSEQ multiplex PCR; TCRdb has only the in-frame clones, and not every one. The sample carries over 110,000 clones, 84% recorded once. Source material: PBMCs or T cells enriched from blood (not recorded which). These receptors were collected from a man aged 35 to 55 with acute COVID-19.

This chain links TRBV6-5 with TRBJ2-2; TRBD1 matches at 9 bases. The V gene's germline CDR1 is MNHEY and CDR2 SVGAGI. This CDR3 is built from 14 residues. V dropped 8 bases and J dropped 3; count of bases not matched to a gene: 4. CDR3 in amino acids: CASDRDRDTGELFF. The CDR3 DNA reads TGTGCCAGCGACCGGGACAGGGACACCGGGGAGCTGTTTTTT.

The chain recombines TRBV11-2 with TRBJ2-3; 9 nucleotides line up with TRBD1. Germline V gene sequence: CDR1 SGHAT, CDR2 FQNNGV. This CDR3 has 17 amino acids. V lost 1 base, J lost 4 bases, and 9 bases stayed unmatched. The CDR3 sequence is CASSLVGTGYDSDTQYF. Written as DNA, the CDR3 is TGTGCCAGCAGCTTAGTAGGGACAGGGTACGACTCAGATACGCAGTATTTT.

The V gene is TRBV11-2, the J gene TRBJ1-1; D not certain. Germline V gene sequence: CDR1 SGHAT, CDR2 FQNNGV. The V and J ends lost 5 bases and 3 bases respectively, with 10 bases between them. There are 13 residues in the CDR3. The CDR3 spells CASSKFQDTEAFF. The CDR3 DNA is TGTGCCAGCAGCAAATTTCAGGACACTGAAGCTTTCTTT.

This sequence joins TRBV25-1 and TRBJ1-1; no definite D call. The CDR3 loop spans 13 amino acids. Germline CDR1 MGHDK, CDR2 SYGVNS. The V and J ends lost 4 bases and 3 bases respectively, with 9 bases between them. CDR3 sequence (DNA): TGTGCCAGCAGTGGTCCGGTGGACACTGAAGCTTTCTTT. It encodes CASSGPVDTEAFF.

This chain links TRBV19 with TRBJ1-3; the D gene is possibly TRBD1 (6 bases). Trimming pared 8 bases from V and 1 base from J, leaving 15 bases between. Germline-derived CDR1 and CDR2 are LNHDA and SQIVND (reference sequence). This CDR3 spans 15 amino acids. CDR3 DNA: TGTGCCAGTTCCTTGGGACATCCATCTGGAAACACCATATATTTT. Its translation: CASSLGHPSGNTIYF.